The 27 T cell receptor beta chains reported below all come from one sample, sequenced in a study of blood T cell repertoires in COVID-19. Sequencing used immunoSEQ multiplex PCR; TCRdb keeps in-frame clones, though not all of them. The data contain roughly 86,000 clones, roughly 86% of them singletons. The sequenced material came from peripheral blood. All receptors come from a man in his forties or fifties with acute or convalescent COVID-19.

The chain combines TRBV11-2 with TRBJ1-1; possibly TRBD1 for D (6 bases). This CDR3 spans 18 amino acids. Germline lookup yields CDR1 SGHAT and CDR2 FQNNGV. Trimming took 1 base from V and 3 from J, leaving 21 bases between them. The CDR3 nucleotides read TGTGCCAGCAGCTTAGGGCTCCTACAGGGTACGTGGGACACTGAAGCTTTCTTT. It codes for CASSLGLLQGTWDTEAFF.

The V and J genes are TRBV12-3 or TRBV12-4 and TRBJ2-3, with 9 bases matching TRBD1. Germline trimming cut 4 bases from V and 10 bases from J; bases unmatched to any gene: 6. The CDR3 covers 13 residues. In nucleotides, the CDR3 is TGTGCCAGCAGTTCCGGGACAGGGAGGCCGCAGTATTTT. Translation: CASSSGTGRPQYF.

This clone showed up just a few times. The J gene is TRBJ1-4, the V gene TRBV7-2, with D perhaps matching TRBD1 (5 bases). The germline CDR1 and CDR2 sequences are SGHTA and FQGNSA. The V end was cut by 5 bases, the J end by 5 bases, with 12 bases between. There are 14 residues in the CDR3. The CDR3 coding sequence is TGTGCCAGCAGCCCAGTCAGGGTAAATGAAAAACTGTTTTTT. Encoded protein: CASSPVRVNEKLFF.

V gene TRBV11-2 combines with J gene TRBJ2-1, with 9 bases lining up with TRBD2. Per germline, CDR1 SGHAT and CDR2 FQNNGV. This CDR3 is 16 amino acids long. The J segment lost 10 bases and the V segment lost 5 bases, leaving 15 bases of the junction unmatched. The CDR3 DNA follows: TGTGCCAGCAGCCTAAGGTTCCCGCGGGAGGGAGGAGAGCAGTTCTTC. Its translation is CASSLRFPREGGEQFF.

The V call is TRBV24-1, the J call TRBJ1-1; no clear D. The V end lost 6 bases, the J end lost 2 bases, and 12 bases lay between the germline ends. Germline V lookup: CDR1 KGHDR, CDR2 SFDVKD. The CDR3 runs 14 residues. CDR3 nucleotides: TGTGCCACCAGTCGAGATGGAGCTAACACTGAAGCTTTCTTT. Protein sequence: CATSRDGANTEAFF.

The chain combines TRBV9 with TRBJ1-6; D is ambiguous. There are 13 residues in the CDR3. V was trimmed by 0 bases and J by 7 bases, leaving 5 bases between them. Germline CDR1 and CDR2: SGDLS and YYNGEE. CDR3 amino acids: CASSVVPNSPLHF. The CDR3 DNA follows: TGTGCCAGCAGCGTAGTTCCGAATTCACCCCTCCACTTT.

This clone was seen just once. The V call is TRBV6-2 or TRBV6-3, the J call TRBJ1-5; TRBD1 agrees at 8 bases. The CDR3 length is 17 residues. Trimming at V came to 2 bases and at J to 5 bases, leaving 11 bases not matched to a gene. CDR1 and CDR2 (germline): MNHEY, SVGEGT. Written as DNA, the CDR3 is TGTGCCAGCAGTTACAGGACGGGGACAGGTAACGATCAGCCCCAGCATTTT. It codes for CASSYRTGTGNDQPQHF.

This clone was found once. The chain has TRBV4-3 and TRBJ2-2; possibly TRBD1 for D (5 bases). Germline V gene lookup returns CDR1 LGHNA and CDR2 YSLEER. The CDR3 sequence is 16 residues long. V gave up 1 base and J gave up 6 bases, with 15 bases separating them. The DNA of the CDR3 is TGCGCCAGCAGCCAAGGGAAGCAGGGCGTGGCCGGGGAGCTGTTTTTT. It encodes CASSQGKQGVAGELFF.

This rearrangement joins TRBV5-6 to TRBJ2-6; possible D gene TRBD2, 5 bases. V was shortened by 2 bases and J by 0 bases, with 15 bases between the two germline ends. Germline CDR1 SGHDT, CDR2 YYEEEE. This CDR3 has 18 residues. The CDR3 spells CASSFHLADTSGANVLTF. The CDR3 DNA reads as TGTGCCAGCAGCTTTCATCTAGCTGATACCTCTGGGGCCAACGTCCTGACTTTC.

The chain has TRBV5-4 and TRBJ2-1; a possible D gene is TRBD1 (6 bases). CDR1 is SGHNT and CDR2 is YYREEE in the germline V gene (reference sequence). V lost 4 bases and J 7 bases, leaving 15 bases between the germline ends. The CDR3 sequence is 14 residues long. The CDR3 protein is CASSGGPHENEQFF. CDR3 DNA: TGTGCCAGCAGCGGGGGCCCACATGAAAATGAGCAGTTCTTC.

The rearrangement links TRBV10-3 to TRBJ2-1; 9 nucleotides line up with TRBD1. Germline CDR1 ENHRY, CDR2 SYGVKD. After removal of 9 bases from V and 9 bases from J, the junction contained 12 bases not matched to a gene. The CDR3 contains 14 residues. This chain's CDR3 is CAIQQGADRGEQFF. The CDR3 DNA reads TGTGCCATACAACAGGGGGCAGATCGTGGTGAGCAGTTCTTC.

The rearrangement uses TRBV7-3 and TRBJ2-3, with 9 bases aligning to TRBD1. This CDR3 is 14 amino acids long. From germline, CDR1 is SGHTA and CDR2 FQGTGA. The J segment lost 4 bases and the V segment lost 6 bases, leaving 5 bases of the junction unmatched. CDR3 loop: CASRPTGGADTQYF. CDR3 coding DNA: TGTGCCAGCAGGCCCACAGGGGGCGCAGATACGCAGTATTTT.

The CDR3 sequence is CASSVGLAGTDTQYF. The CDR3, as DNA: TGTGCCAGCAGCGTAGGCCTAGCCGGCACAGATACGCAGTATTTT. J is TRBJ2-3 and V is TRBV9; D might be TRBD2 (5 bases). The CDR3 has 15 amino acids. The germline V gene has CDR1 SGDLS and CDR2 YYNGEE. The V end lost 0 bases, the J end lost 1 base, and 9 bases lay between the germline ends.

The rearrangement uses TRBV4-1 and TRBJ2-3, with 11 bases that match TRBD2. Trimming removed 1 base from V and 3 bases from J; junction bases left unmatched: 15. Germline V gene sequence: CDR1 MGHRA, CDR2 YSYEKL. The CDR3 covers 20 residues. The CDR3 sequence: CASSQGPLSGGVIRTDTQYF. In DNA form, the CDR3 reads TGCGCCAGCAGCCAAGGACCCCTTAGCGGGGGGGTGATCAGGACAGATACGCAGTATTTT.

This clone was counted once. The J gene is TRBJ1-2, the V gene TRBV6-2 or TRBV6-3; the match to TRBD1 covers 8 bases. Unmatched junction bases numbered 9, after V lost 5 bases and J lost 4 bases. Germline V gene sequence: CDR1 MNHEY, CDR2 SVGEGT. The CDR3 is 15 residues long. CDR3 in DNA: TGTGCCAGCAGTACCCCCGGACAGGGCGGCTATGGCTACACCTTC. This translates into CASSTPGQGGYGYTF.

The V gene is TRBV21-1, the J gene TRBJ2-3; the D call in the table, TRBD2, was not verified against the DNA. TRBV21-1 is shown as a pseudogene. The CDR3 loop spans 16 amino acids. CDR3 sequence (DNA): TGTGCCAGCAGCAAAGAGCTTCCCGAGGGCACAGATACGCAGTATTTT. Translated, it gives CASSKELPEGTDTQYF.

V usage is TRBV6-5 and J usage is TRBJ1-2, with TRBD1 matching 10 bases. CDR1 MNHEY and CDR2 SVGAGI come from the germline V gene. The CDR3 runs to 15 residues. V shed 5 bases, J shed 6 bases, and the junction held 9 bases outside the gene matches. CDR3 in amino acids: CASSLDLTGGDGYTF. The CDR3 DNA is TGTGCCAGCAGTCTCGACCTGACAGGGGGCGATGGCTACACCTTC.

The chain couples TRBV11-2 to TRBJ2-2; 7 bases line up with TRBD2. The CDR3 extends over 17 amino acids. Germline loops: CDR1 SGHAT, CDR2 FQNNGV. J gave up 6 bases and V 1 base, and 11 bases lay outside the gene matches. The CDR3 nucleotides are TGTGCCAGCAGCTTAGTGCCGCCGGGACTACGAGCCGGGGAGCTGTTTTTT. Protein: CASSLVPPGLRAGELFF.

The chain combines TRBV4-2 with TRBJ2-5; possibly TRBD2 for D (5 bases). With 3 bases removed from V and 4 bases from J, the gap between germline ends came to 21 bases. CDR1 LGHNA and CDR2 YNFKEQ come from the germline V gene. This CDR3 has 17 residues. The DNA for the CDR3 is TGTGCCAGCAGCCATGAACCGGGATCAATGGTGTCAGAGACCCAGTACTTC. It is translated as CASSHEPGSMVSETQYF.

The CDR3 loop is CASSPAGRPETQYF. In nucleotides, the CDR3 is TGTGCCAGCTCACCAGCGGGCCGCCCAGAGACCCAGTACTTC. The chain is built from TRBV18 and TRBJ2-5; the D gene is possibly TRBD2 (5 bases). This CDR3 has 14 residues. Germline CDR1 and CDR2: KGHSH and LQKENI. The ends were cut back, 2 bases at V and 4 bases at J, with 11 bases in the middle. The full variable domain, its missing parts supplied by reference TRBV18 and TRBJ2-5, is NAGVMQNPRHLVRRRGQEARLRCSPMKGHSHVYWYRQLPEEGLKFMVYLQKENIIDESGMPKERFSAEFPKEGPSILRIQQVVRGDSAAYFCASSPAGRPETQYFGPGTRLLVL.

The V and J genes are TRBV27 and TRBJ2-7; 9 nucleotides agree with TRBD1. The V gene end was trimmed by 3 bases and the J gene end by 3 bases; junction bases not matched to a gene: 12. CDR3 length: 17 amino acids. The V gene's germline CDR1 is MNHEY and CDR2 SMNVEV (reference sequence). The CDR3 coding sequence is TGTGCCAGCAGTTTCCGCCTTACCCGGGACAGGGACTACGAGCAGTACTTC. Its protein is CASSFRLTRDRDYEQYF.

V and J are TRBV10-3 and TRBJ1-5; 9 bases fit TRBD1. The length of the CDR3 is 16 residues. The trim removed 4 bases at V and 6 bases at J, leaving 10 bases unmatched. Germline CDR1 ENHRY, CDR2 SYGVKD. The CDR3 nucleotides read TGTGCCATCAGTGCCGCGGGACAGGGTTTGGGTCAGCCCCAGCATTTT. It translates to CAISAAGQGLGQPQHF.

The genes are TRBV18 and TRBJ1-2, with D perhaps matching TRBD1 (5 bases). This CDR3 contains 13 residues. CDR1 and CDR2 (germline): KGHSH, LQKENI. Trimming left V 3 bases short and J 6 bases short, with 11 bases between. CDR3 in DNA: TGTGCCAGCTCACCCCGGGACTCCGATGGCTACACCTTC. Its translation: CASSPRDSDGYTF.

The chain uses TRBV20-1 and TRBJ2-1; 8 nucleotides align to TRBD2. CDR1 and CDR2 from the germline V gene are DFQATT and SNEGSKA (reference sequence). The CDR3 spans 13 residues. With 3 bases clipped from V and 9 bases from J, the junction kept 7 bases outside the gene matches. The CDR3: CSASSGISGEQFF. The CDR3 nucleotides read TGCAGTGCTAGTAGCGGGATAAGTGGTGAGCAGTTCTTC.

In nucleotides, the CDR3 is TGTGCCAGCAGCTTAGGGACAGGGACTCTAGCGAACACCGGGGAGCTGTTTTTT. This sequence encodes CASSLGTGTLANTGELFF. V is TRBV7-3 and J is TRBJ2-2, with TRBD1 matching 9 bases. Unmatched junction bases numbered 7, after V lost 2 bases and J lost 0 bases. The CDR3 extends over 18 amino acids. The germline V gene has CDR1 SGHTA and CDR2 FQGTGA.

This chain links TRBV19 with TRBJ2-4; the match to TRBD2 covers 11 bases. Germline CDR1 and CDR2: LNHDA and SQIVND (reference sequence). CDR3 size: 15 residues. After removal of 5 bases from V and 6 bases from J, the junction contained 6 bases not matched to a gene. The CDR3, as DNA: TGTGCCAGTAGTCCTAGCGGGGGGAAGTCAAACATTCAGTACTTC. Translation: CASSPSGGKSNIQYF.

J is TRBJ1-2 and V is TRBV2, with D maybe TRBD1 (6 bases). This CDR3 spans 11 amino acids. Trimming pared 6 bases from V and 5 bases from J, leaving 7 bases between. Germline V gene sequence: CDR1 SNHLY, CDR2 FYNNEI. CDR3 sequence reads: CASRQGYGYTF. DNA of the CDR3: TGTGCCAGCAGGCAGGGGTATGGCTACACCTTC. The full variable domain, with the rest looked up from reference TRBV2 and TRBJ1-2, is EPEVTQTPSHQVTQMGQEVILRCVPISNHLYFYWYRQILGQKVEFLVSFYNNEISEKSEIFDDQFSVERPDGSNFTLKIRSTKLEDSAMYFCASRQGYGYTFGSGTRLTVV.